Below, one T cell receptor (beta chain) is given with its context. These data are taken from a study of cytomegalovirus exposure and HLA in healthy donors. PCR used 60 Vbeta primers and 13 Jbeta primers. The method was immunoSEQ multiplex PCR; TCRdb's version includes in-frame clones alone and lacks a portion of them. The profile shows about 130,000 clones, roughly 88% of them singletons. There are 16 residues in the CDR3. CDR1 is SGHDT and CDR2 is YYEEEE in the germline V gene. Between the trimmed V and J ends, which lost 0 bases and 5 bases, there was a span of 14 bases. The sequence was collected from a man aged 50 to 59 in good health and CMV-seronegative. This chain links TRBV5-6 with TRBJ2-2; D might be TRBD1 (6 bases). Sequencing was carried out using PBMCs. As DNA, the CDR3 is TGTGCCAGCAGCTTGGTTTCTCAGGGGAGAACCGGGGAGCTGTTTTTT. Its translation: CASSLVSQGRTGELFF. Full variable domain (remainder filled in from reference TRBV5-6 and TRBJ2-2): DAGVTQSPTHLIKTRGQQVTLRCSPKSGHDTVSWYQQALGQGPQFIFQYYEEEERQRGNFPDRFSGHQFPNYSSELNVNALLLGDSALYLCASSLVSQGRTGELFFGEGSRLTVL.